This T cell receptor (beta chain) appears in the sequencing data of a study of blood T cells in healthy people across ages. Study outcomes and limitations: Expanded clonotype shifts may have been confounded, as the donors had an unknown CMV status.

A remark on this clonotype: The antigen is unknown. At one end, the junction sequence differs from germline, possibly due to a read error.

For the second PCR, which ran for about 7 to 12 cycles, a sample-barcoded 5' primer and a J-beta primer mix were used. TCRdb ran MiXCR on the 5' RACE reads and lists one entry per CDR3 protein. Among about 1.6 million distinct CDR3 sequences, about 31% were seen once, and the ten largest hold about 11%. Specimen: blood. This receptor was taken from a woman in her 30s in good health.

The CDR3 loop is CATNDSRQGSGKTQYF. DNA of the CDR3: TGTGCCACCAATGATTCCCGACAGGGGAGTGGGAAGACCCAGTACTTC. The rearrangement links TRBV24-1 to TRBJ2-5; 8 bases are shared with TRBD1. Germline CDR1 is KGHDR and CDR2 is SFDVKD. This CDR3 comprises 16 residues.